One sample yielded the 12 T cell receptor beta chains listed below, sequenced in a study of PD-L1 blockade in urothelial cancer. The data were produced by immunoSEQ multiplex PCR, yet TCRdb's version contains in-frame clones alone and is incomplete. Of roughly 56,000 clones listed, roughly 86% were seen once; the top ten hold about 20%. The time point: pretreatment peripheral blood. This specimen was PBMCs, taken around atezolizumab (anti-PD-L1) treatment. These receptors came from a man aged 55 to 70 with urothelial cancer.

The CDR3 nucleotides read TGTGCCAGCAAACGACAGGGAAACACAGATACGCAGTATTTT. Translated: CASKRQGNTDTQYF. The chain uses TRBV18 and TRBJ2-3, with TRBD1 matching 7 bases. The CDR3 extends over 14 amino acids. Germline values: CDR1 KGHSH, CDR2 LQKENI. V was pared by 8 bases and J by 2 bases, with 7 bases of the junction left unmatched.

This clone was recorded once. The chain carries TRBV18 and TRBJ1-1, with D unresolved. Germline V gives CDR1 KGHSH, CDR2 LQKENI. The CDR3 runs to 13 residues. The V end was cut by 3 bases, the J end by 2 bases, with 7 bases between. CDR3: CASSPQANTEAFF. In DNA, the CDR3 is TGTGCCAGCTCACCCCAGGCCAACACTGAAGCTTTCTTT.

CDR3 residues: CASTAVQNTEAFF. The CDR3 DNA is TGCGCCAGCACAGCGGTCCAGAACACTGAAGCTTTCTTT. The chain is built from TRBV10-2 and TRBJ1-1; D call uncertain. The CDR3 sequence is 13 residues long. V was trimmed by 7 bases and J by 1 base, leaving 10 bases between them. The germline V gene encodes CDR1 WSHSY and CDR2 SAAADI.

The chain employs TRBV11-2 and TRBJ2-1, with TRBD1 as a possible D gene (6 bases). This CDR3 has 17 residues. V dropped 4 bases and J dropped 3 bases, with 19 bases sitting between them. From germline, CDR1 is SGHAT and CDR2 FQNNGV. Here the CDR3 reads CASSYRSGVYFYNEQFF. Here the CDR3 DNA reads TGTGCCAGCAGCTACCGGTCAGGGGTGTATTTCTACAATGAGCAGTTCTTC.

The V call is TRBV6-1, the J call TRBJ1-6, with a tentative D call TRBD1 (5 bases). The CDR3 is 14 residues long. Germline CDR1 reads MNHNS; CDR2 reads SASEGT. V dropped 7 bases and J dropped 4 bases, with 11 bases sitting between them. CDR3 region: CASMKGPYNSPLHF. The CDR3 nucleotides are TGTGCCAGCATGAAGGGGCCTTATAATTCACCCCTCCACTTT.

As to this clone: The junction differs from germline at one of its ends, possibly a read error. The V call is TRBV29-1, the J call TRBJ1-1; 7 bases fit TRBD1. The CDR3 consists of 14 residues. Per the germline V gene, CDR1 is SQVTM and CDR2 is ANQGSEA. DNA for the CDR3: TGCAGCGTTAAAGACAGGGCGGTGAACACTGAAGCTTTCTTT. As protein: CSVKDRAVNTEAFF.

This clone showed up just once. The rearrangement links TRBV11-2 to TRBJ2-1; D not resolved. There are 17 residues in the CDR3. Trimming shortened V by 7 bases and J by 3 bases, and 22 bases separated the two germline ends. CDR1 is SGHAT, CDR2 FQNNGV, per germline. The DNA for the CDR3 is TGTGCCAGCATGGGCTCTCGACCGCCCTTCAACTACAATGAGCAGTTCTTC. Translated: CASMGSRPPFNYNEQFF.

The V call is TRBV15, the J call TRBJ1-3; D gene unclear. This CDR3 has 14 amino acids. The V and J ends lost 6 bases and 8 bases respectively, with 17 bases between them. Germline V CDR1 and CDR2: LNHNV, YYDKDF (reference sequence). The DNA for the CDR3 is TGTGCCACCAGTCTAGTTGCCCTCGGTGACACCATATATTTT. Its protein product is CATSLVALGDTIYF.

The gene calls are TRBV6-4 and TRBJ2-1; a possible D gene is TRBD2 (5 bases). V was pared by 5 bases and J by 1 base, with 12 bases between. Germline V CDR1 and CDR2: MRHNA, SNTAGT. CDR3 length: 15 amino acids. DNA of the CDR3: TGTGCCAGCAGTCGAGAAAGCGGATCCTACAATGAGCAGTTCTTC. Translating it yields CASSRESGSYNEQFF.

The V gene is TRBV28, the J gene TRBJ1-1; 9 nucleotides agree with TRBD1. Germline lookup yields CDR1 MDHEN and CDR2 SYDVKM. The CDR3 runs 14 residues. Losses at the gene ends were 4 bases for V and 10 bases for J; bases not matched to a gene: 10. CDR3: CASSSPGTGILAFF. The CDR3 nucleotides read TGTGCCAGCAGTTCACCCGGGACAGGGATATTAGCTTTCTTT.

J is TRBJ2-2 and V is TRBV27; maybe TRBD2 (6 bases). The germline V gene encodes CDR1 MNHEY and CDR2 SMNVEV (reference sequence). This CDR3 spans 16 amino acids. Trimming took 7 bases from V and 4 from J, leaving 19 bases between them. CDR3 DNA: TGTGCCAGCACCCCCAATGGAGGGCCGGTCACCGGGGAGCTGTTTTTT. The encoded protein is CASTPNGGPVTGELFF.

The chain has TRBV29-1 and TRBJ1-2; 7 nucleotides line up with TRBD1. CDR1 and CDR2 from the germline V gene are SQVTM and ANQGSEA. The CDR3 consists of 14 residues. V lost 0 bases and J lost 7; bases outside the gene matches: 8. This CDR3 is CSVEEGGPWGGYTF. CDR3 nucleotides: TGCAGCGTTGAAGAAGGGGGCCCTTGGGGTGGCTACACCTTC.